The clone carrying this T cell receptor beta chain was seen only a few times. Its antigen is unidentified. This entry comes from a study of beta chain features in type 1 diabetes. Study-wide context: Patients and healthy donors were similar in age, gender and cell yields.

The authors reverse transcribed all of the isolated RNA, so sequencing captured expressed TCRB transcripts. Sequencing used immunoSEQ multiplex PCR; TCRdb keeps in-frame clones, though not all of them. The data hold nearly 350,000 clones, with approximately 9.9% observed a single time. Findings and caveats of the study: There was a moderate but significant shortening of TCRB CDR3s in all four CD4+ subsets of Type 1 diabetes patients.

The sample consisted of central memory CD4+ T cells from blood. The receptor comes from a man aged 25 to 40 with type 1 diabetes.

Here the CDR3 reads CASSPGIEGGTQYF. In nucleotides, the CDR3 is TGTGCCAGCTCACCAGGTATTGAAGGCGGTACGCAGTATTTT. The rearrangement joins TRBV18 to TRBJ2-3; no firm D call. V was shortened by 2 bases and J by 8 bases, with 14 bases between the two germline ends. The germline gives CDR1 KGHSH, CDR2 LQKENI. The CDR3 has 14 amino acids. Drawing the rest from reference TRBV18 and TRBJ2-3, the complete variable domain is NAGVMQNPRHLVRRRGQEARLRCSPMKGHSHVYWYRQLPEEGLKFMVYLQKENIIDESGMPKERFSAEFPKEGPSILRIQQVVRGDSAAYFCASSPGIEGGTQYFGPGTRLTVL.